The 15 T cell receptor beta chains given below trace back to one sample, sequenced in a study of graft-versus-host responses after intestinal transplantation. Libraries were prepared by immunoSEQ multiplex PCR; TCRdb keeps only in-frame clonotypes and omits some of them. The top ten clones hold approximately 2% of a sample with over 15,000 clones, about 80% of them seen once. The specimen was PBMCs, collected 14 days after transplant. The receptors were gathered from a human patient who received an intestinal transplant, so some T cells may come from the graft donor.

J is TRBJ1-6 and V is TRBV7-9; weak D call: TRBD1 (6 bases). CDR3 size: 14 residues. Germline loops: CDR1 SEHNR, CDR2 FQNEAQ (reference sequence). V was pared by 2 bases and J by 7 bases, with 9 bases between. The CDR3 DNA reads as TGTGCCAGCAGCTTATCAGGGGCCAATTCACCCCTCCACTTT. Translating gives CASSLSGANSPLHF.

For the CDR3, the DNA is TGTGCCAGCAGTTTCTCTGGACTAGCGGGGACCTACGAGCAGTACTTC. It yields the protein CASSFSGLAGTYEQYF. The chain recombines TRBV6-5 with TRBJ2-7; 12 bases align to TRBD2. The CDR3 length is 16 residues. Germline V CDR1 and CDR2: MNHEY, SVGAGI. V was clipped by 4 bases and J by 2 bases; unmatched bases: 6.

J is TRBJ1-2 and V is TRBV7-3, with D perhaps matching TRBD1 (6 bases). The CDR3 contains 16 residues. CDR1 and CDR2 from the germline V gene are SGHTA and FQGTGA. The V end was cut by 6 bases, the J end by 0 bases, with 17 bases between. CDR3 protein: CASSTGGGRTNYGYTF. In DNA, the CDR3 is TGTGCCAGCAGTACGGGCGGGGGCAGGACTAACTATGGCTACACCTTC.

The genes are TRBV6-5 and TRBJ2-3; D is perhaps TRBD2 (6 bases). Trimming pared 6 bases from V and 1 base from J, leaving 8 bases between. Germline lookup yields CDR1 MNHEY and CDR2 SVGAGI. The length of the CDR3 is 13 residues. CDR3 residues: CASSSGRTDTQYF. For the CDR3, the DNA is TGTGCCAGCAGCAGCGGGCGCACAGATACGCAGTATTTT.

The chain joins TRBV5-4 to TRBJ1-1, with 7 bases matching TRBD1. The CDR3 extends over 15 amino acids. Germline CDR1 and CDR2: SGHNT and YYREEE (reference sequence). The V and J ends lost 3 bases and 0 bases, in that order; junction bases with no gene match: 5. Here the CDR3 DNA reads TGTGCCAGCAGCTCCCTACAGGGGATGAACACTGAAGCTTTCTTT. Amino acids: CASSSLQGMNTEAFF.

This chain joins TRBV10-2 and TRBJ2-5, with TRBD2 identical over 11 bases. Trimming removed 3 bases from V and 4 bases from J; junction bases left unmatched: 4. Germline CDR1 is WSHSY and CDR2 is SAAADI. This CDR3 is built from 15 residues. CDR3 coding DNA: TGCGCCAGCAGTGATACTAGCGGGGGCGTAGAGACCCAGTACTTC. Its protein product is CASSDTSGGVETQYF.

The V call is TRBV19, the J call TRBJ2-5; 10 bases are shared with TRBD1. The CDR3 length is 14 residues. The V gene end was trimmed by 4 bases and the J gene end by 4 bases; junction bases not matched to a gene: 3. CDR1 is LNHDA and CDR2 is SQIVND in the germline V gene (reference sequence). CDR3 sequence reads: CASSKGQGRETQYF. CDR3 sequence (DNA): TGTGCCAGTAGTAAGGGACAGGGGAGAGAGACCCAGTACTTC.

The chain couples TRBV6-6 to TRBJ1-1; tentatively, D is TRBD1 (5 bases). The ends were cut back, 5 bases at V and 2 bases at J, with 9 bases in the middle. The V gene's germline CDR1 is MNHNY and CDR2 SVGAGI (reference sequence). This CDR3 comprises 13 residues. The CDR3, as DNA: TGTGCCAGCAGTCGAGGGGCTAACACTGAAGCTTTCTTT. It encodes CASSRGANTEAFF.

The rearrangement joins TRBV29-1 to TRBJ2-3; D is uncertain. The CDR3 length is 14 residues. Trimming pared 5 bases from V and 7 bases from J, leaving 19 bases between. The germline gives CDR1 SQVTM, CDR2 ANQGSEA. CDR3 residues: CSVRPPGPVNTQYF. Written as DNA, the CDR3 is TGCAGCGTTAGGCCACCCGGGCCGGTAAATACGCAGTATTTT.

The rearrangement joins TRBV29-1 to TRBJ2-3; 10 nucleotides agree with TRBD2. The trim removed 5 bases at V and 5 bases at J, leaving 10 bases unmatched. The germline CDR1 and CDR2 sequences are SQVTM and ANQGSEA. The CDR3 runs to 15 residues. The DNA for the CDR3 is TGCAGCGTTTCGACCGGGACTAGCGTTGAAGATACGCAGTATTTT. This sequence encodes CSVSTGTSVEDTQYF.

This clone has a single count. The V call is TRBV7-9, the J call TRBJ1-2, with D maybe TRBD1 (6 bases). CDR1 SEHNR and CDR2 FQNEAQ come from the germline V gene (reference sequence). This CDR3 spans 16 amino acids. Trimming took 4 bases from V and 5 from J, leaving 20 bases between them. DNA of the CDR3: TGTGCCAGCAGCTCGGCCTCGCCCGGGACACCGTATGGCTACACCTTC. Its translation: CASSSASPGTPYGYTF.

This clone was seen a few times. The chain uses TRBV5-5 and TRBJ2-7, with a weak D call TRBD1 (6 bases). The CDR3 has 16 residues. Germline V gene data show CDR1 as SGHKS and CDR2 as YYEKEE (reference sequence). V lost 4 bases and J 5 bases, leaving 22 bases between the germline ends. DNA of the CDR3: TGTGCCAGCAGCCCGAAACAGGGAACTACCCGGCACGAGCAGTACTTC. Amino acid sequence: CASSPKQGTTRHEQYF.

The V call is TRBV6-1, the J call TRBJ1-1; D remains unclear. Germline V gives CDR1 MNHNS, CDR2 SASEGT. Trimming cost V 4 bases and J 5 bases, with 11 bases left between them. This CDR3 is 13 amino acids long. DNA of the CDR3: TGTGCCAGCAGTGCGGCTGAGGTTACTGAAGCTTTCTTT. Encoded protein: CASSAAEVTEAFF.

The chain couples TRBV15 to TRBJ2-1; TRBD2 is a possible D gene (5 bases). Between the trimmed V and J ends, which lost 5 bases and 10 bases, there was a span of 21 bases. The CDR3 length is 15 residues. CDR1 and CDR2 (germline): LNHNV, YYDKDF (reference sequence). The CDR3 DNA reads TGTGCCACCAGCCCATCCCGGGAAGCCGGTGTGGAGCAGTTCTTC. Amino acid sequence: CATSPSREAGVEQFF.

This clone has only a few counts. V is TRBV10-2 and J is TRBJ2-5; TRBD2 matches 10 bases. The CDR3 is 16 amino acids. Germline-derived CDR1 and CDR2 are WSHSY and SAAADI. The V and J ends lost 2 bases and 2 bases, in that order; junction bases with no gene match: 5. CDR3: CASSEERGGLQETQYF. The CDR3 nucleotides read TGCGCCAGCAGTGAGGAGCGGGGGGGCCTTCAAGAGACCCAGTACTTC.